The next 14 T cell receptor beta chains were all read from a single sample in a study of T cells in Graves' hyperthyroidism and ophthalmopathy. RNA transcripts provided the source from which TCR beta CDR3 regions were amplified. Primed by the HTBI set, a first-round RT-PCR was run on the TCR CDR3. TCRdb re-called the multiplex PCR reads through MiXCR, storing one row per CDR3 protein. The table lists hundreds of thousands of distinct CDR3 sequences, 15% to 20% of them singletons, with 15% to 20% in the top ten. The material sequenced was blood. The origin of the receptors is a woman aged 18-35 years with Graves' ophthalmopathy.

This sequence joins TRBV6-5 and TRBJ1-2; a possible D gene is TRBD1 (6 bases). The CDR3 has 15 residues. V lost 2 bases and J 4 bases, leaving 14 bases between the germline ends. Germline-derived CDR1 and CDR2 are MNHEY and SVGAGI. CDR3 residues: CASSYRIQGRYGYTF. DNA for the CDR3: TGTGCCAGCAGTTACCGCATACAGGGTCGCTATGGCTACACCTTC.

The J gene is TRBJ2-1, the V gene TRBV11-2; 9 bases fit TRBD2. This CDR3 is 15 amino acids long. V lost 6 bases and J lost 5; bases outside the gene matches: 8. Germline values: CDR1 SGHAT, CDR2 FQNNGV. DNA for the CDR3: TGTGCCAGCAGGTCCGGGACTAGCCGTGACAATGAGCAGTTCTTC. Protein: CASRSGTSRDNEQFF.

This clonotype was picked up a small number of times. The chain joins TRBV19 to TRBJ1-1; TRBD1 aligns across 7 bases. The CDR3 is 17 amino acids. Germline trimming cut 5 bases from V and 4 bases from J; bases unmatched to any gene: 16. Germline values: CDR1 LNHDA, CDR2 SQIVND (reference sequence). The CDR3 region has the DNA TGTGCCAGTAGTCCACCCCTCAGACAGGGTTGGAGCACTGAAGCTTTCTTT. Its protein is CASSPPLRQGWSTEAFF.

The CDR3 nucleotides read TGCGCCAGCAGCCGTGGGACAGGGGGGAGAAACACTGAAGCTTTCTTT. It specifies CASSRGTGGRNTEAFF. The V call is TRBV4-1, the J call TRBJ1-1, with 11 bases aligning to TRBD1. CDR3 length: 16 amino acids. The V gene end was trimmed by 4 bases and the J gene end by 2 bases; junction bases not matched to a gene: 6. Germline CDR1 is MGHRA and CDR2 is YSYEKL.

The J gene is TRBJ2-7, the V gene TRBV29-1; D remains unclear. Germline CDR1 reads SQVTM; CDR2 reads ANQGSEA. The CDR3 contains 12 residues. Trimming stripped 4 bases from V and 2 bases from J, with 9 bases between. CDR3: CSVVSVTYEQYF. The CDR3 DNA is TGCAGCGTTGTGAGTGTTACCTACGAGCAGTACTTC.

This clonotype was observed at least ten times. This chain links TRBV2 with TRBJ1-1; D ambiguous. Trimming shortened V by 6 bases and J by 1 base, and 12 bases separated the two germline ends. This CDR3 comprises 14 residues. Germline V gene lookup returns CDR1 SNHLY and CDR2 FYNNEI. In DNA form, the CDR3 reads TGTGCCAGCAGGGAGTTTCTTAGGAACACTGAAGCTTTCTTT. Translation: CASREFLRNTEAFF. The variable domain in full, with the rest retrieved from reference TRBV2 and TRBJ1-1, is EPEVTQTPSHQVTQMGQEVILRCVPISNHLYFYWYRQILGQKVEFLVSFYNNEISEKSEIFDDQFSVERPDGSNFTLKIRSTKLEDSAMYFCASREFLRNTEAFFGQGTRLTVV.

The rearrangement uses TRBV28 and TRBJ1-6; 11 bases map to TRBD1. There are 18 residues in the CDR3. After removal of 2 bases from V and 6 bases from J, the junction contained 9 bases not matched to a gene. Germline CDR1 reads MDHEN; CDR2 reads SYDVKM. CDR3 residues: CASSLIFGQGAFNSPLHF. The CDR3 bases are TGTGCCAGCAGTTTAATTTTTGGACAGGGGGCTTTTAATTCACCCCTCCACTTT.

The CDR3 DNA follows: TGTGCCAGCTCAAATTCGGACAGCCTGCAGTTCTTC. It codes for CASSNSDSLQFF. This chain links TRBV18 with TRBJ2-1; a weak D match, TRBD1 (6 bases). Germline loops: CDR1 KGHSH, CDR2 LQKENI. The CDR3 is 12 amino acids. V shed 5 bases and J shed 12 bases, with 14 bases lying between them.

The chain recombines TRBV29-1 with TRBJ2-7, with D tentatively TRBD2 (5 bases). CDR3 length: 12 amino acids. Trimming took 3 bases from V and 3 from J, leaving 9 bases between them. Germline CDR1 is SQVTM and CDR2 is ANQGSEA. The CDR3 region has the DNA TGCAGCGTTGACGAGGGAAGCTACGAGCAGTACTTC. Translation gives CSVDEGSYEQYF.

This clonotype was seen ten or more times. V usage is TRBV15 and J usage is TRBJ2-5; TRBD1 aligns across 10 bases. Germline loops: CDR1 LNHNV, CDR2 YYDKDF (reference sequence). J lost 5 bases, V lost 2 bases, and 5 bases had no gene match. The CDR3 sequence is 15 residues long. CDR3 amino acids: CATSRPGQGMETQYF. In nucleotides, the CDR3 is TGTGCCACCAGCAGACCGGGACAGGGGATGGAGACCCAGTACTTC.

The chain combines TRBV2 with TRBJ1-2; D is unresolved. The CDR3 is 11 amino acids. Trimming removed 10 bases at V and 7 bases at J, with 13 bases between. Germline V CDR1 and CDR2: SNHLY, FYNNEI. CDR3 region: CATPDGCGYTF. The CDR3 nucleotides are TGTGCCACCCCGGACGGCTGTGGCTACACCTTC.

This clonotype turned up a few times. The V call is TRBV24-1, the J call TRBJ2-2; 11 nucleotides line up with TRBD1. From germline, CDR1 is KGHDR and CDR2 SFDVKD. Losses at the gene ends were 0 bases for V and 11 bases for J; bases not matched to a gene: 7. The CDR3 loop spans 16 amino acids. CDR3 in amino acids: CATSDLPDRGQDELFF. CDR3 coding DNA: TGTGCCACCAGTGATTTGCCGGACAGGGGGCAAGATGAGCTGTTTTTT.

This clonotype has a handful of counts. This chain connects TRBV13 to TRBJ2-5; TRBD2 aligns across 8 bases. This CDR3 region has 15 residues. V lost 5 bases, J lost 5 bases, and 10 bases stayed unmatched. CDR1 is PRHDT, CDR2 FYEKMQ, per germline (reference sequence). CDR3 DNA: TGTGCCAGCAGCACCTCAGCGGGAGCGGGGGAGACCCAGTACTTC. This translates into CASSTSAGAGETQYF.

There are a few counts of this clonotype. This chain connects TRBV30 to TRBJ1-1; 9 nucleotides match TRBD1. Trimming at V came to 5 bases and at J to 0 bases, leaving 1 base not matched to a gene. Per the germline V gene, CDR1 is GTSNPN and CDR2 is SVGIG (reference sequence). The CDR3 totals 13 residues. The CDR3 DNA follows: TGTGCCTGGGGGACAGGGCTGAACACTGAAGCTTTCTTT. This translates into CAWGTGLNTEAFF.